One sample yielded the 2 T cell receptor beta chains listed below, sequenced in a study of T cells expressing NK-cell markers. Reprocessing the 5' RACE reads, TCRdb reports a single entry for every CDR3 protein and omits DNA. This sample contains about 390,000 distinct CDR3 sequences. Sequenced material: blood T cells: a sorted CD56 or NKG2C T cell subset, CD4+ or CD8+ T cells, or bulk PBMC T cells (not recorded which). These receptors all stem from a woman aged 50 to 65 in good health.

The V gene is TRBV20-1, the J gene TRBJ2-5; TCRdb names TRBD1, which stays unverified in the absence of DNA. The CDR3 has 17 amino acids. Germline V gene data show CDR1 as DFQATT and CDR2 as SNEGSKA (reference sequence). This CDR3 is CSATGEGNRGLGETQYF.

This sequence joins TRBV20-1 and TRBJ2-7; the D gene TCRdb calls, TRBD2, cannot be checked with no DNA. CDR1 and CDR2 (germline): DFQATT, SNEGSKA (reference sequence). This CDR3 is built from 12 residues. CDR3 region: CSAVVTSGEQYF.